The 30 T cell receptor beta chains reported below all come from one sample, sequenced in a study of T cell clusters in autoimmune cytopenias (dated by TCRdb to the late 2010s). Sequencing used an Illumina MiSeq. To amplify TRB rearrangements, a touch-down multiplex PCR protocol was run with the TRB-A and TRB-B primer pools combined in a single tube. TCRdb reprocessed the sequencing reads and holds a single record per CDR3 protein sequence, with no DNA. Per the sample table, the count is some 6,900 distinct CDR3 sequences. The ten largest clonotypes hold roughly a tenth of the sample. For each sample, TRB amplification used approximately 260 ng of peripheral blood genomic DNA, equal to some 38,000 genome equivalents. These records were also assigned to another study, of T cell repertoires in aging, cancer and after chemotherapy.

The sequenced sample was peripheral blood. Receptors were obtained from a human donor in good health.

This clonotype is called medium-sized based on its frequency. The chain recombines TRBV30 with TRBJ2-7. This CDR3 region has 14 residues. CDR1 is GTSNPN, CDR2 SVGIG, per germline (reference sequence). The CDR3 spells CAWSWTVRSYEQYF. Based on the CDR3 plus reference TRBV30 and TRBJ2-7, the full variable domain is SQTIHQWPATLVQPVGSPLSLECTVEGTSNPNLYWYRQAAGRGLQLLFYSVGIGQISSEVPQNLSASRPQDRQFILSSKKLLLSDSGFYLCAWSWTVRSYEQYFGPGTRLTVT.

The CDR3 sequence is CASSLNRNTEAFF. This chain joins TRBV12-3 or TRBV12-4 and TRBJ1-1. The CDR3 runs to 13 residues.

The gene calls are TRBV5-1 and TRBJ2-3. This CDR3 spans 14 amino acids. Germline values: CDR1 SGHRS, CDR2 YFSETQ. CDR3 amino acids: CASSLGFFTDTQYF.

This clonotype is labeled medium-sized (0.01 to 0.1%) based on frequency. The V call is TRBV5-6, the J call TRBJ2-5; as DNA is missing, the TRBD2 call by TCRdb cannot be tested. The germline gives CDR1 SGHDT, CDR2 YYEEEE. The CDR3 is made up of 14 amino acids. The CDR3 spells CASSKLAGQETQYF.

The genes are TRBV5-6 and TRBJ2-5; TCRdb's assignment of TRBD2 cannot be checked, as there is no DNA. Germline-derived CDR1 and CDR2 are SGHDT and YYEEEE. The CDR3 length is 15 residues. The CDR3 reads CASSQTSGGQETQYF.

This clonotype is called medium-sized based on its frequency. This sequence joins TRBV29-1 and TRBJ1-6. The CDR3 sequence is 12 residues long. Germline-derived CDR1 and CDR2 are SQVTM and ANQGSEA. Here the CDR3 reads CSVGEYNSPLHF.

This clonotype is identified as medium-sized from frequency. This chain connects TRBV6-4 to TRBJ2-3. This CDR3 contains 13 residues. The germline CDR1 and CDR2 sequences are MRHNA and SNTAGT. The CDR3 region is CASSVASTDTQYF.

By frequency, this clonotype is medium-sized (0.01 to 0.1%). This chain uses TRBV12-3 or TRBV12-4 with TRBJ2-7. The CDR3 is made up of 12 amino acids. This chain's CDR3 is CASSLALEEQYF.

This clonotype counts as medium-sized by frequency. V is TRBV29-1 and J is TRBJ2-7; TCRdb reports TRBD1, a call that lacks DNA to check it against. The CDR3 runs 13 residues. In germline, CDR1 is SQVTM, CDR2 ANQGSEA. The CDR3 region is CSVETGGGYEQYF.

The chain has TRBV11-1 and TRBJ2-1. The CDR3 totals 12 residues. The germline V gene has CDR1 SGHAT and CDR2 FQDESV (reference sequence). CDR3 sequence reads: CASSLAGYEQFF.

Judged by frequency, this clonotype is medium-sized. The chain uses TRBV19 and TRBJ2-2; without DNA, the TCRdb call of TRBD1 cannot be checked. Germline CDR1 is LNHDA and CDR2 is SQIVND (reference sequence). This CDR3 region has 18 residues. The CDR3 here is CASSMSRDRGSHTGELFF.

This rearrangement joins TRBV12-3 or TRBV12-4 to TRBJ2-3. There are 12 residues in the CDR3. CDR3 in amino acids: CASSLAADMQYF.

This clonotype is called medium-sized based on its frequency. The chain employs TRBV12-3 or TRBV12-4 and TRBJ2-2; TCRdb designates TRBD1, a call that cannot be tested without DNA. The CDR3 runs 13 residues. The CDR3 loop reads CASDRVATGELFF.

The chain employs TRBV27 and TRBJ1-5; TCRdb outputs TRBD1, but without DNA this stays unchecked. The CDR3 length is 13 residues. CDR1 and CDR2 from the germline V gene are MNHEY and SMNVEV (reference sequence). CDR3 amino acids: CASSFTGNQPQHF.

The rearrangement joins TRBV7-9 to TRBJ2-7; TCRdb names TRBD1, which stays unverified in the absence of DNA. The CDR3 totals 15 residues. The germline gives CDR1 SEHNR, CDR2 FQNEAQ (reference sequence). CDR3 region: CASSLGQGGIYEQYF.

This clonotype shows up as medium-sized (0.01 to 0.1%) by frequency. The J gene is TRBJ2-7, the V gene TRBV12-3 or TRBV12-4; TCRdb returns TRBD2, unconfirmable since there is no DNA. CDR3 size: 14 residues. The CDR3 region is CASSRTSGGYEQYF.

The V call is TRBV6-2 or TRBV6-3, the J call TRBJ2-2; TCRdb outputs TRBD1, but without DNA this stays unchecked. The CDR3 runs 17 residues. Germline V gene data show CDR1 as MNHEY and CDR2 as SVGEGT. The CDR3 protein is CASSWPGTGRNTGELFF.

V is TRBV6-1 and J is TRBJ2-7; with no DNA, the TCRdb D assignment of TRBD1 cannot be verified. Germline loops: CDR1 MNHNS, CDR2 SASEGT. This CDR3 comprises 16 residues. The CDR3 sequence: CASSEPGQGYSYEQYF.

The chain's CDR3 is CASSLKETQYF. The chain couples TRBV5-4 to TRBJ2-5. CDR3 size: 11 residues. Germline V lookup: CDR1 SGHNT, CDR2 YYREEE (reference sequence).

This clonotype is deemed medium-sized by its frequency. The chain is built from TRBV6-4 and TRBJ2-5; TCRdb lists TRBD1, though no DNA is available to test this call. Germline assignment: CDR1 MRHNA and CDR2 SNTAGT. The CDR3 loop spans 14 amino acids. The chain's CDR3 is CASSDSGGQETQYF.

This clonotype shows up as medium-sized by frequency. The chain has TRBV6-1 and TRBJ1-3; absent DNA, TCRdb's TRBD1 call cannot be checked. CDR1 is MNHNS, CDR2 SASEGT, per germline. CDR3 length: 15 amino acids. This CDR3 reads CASSEVGEGGNTIYF.

The rearrangement uses TRBV29-1 and TRBJ1-1. CDR3 length: 14 residues. CDR1 is SQVTM, CDR2 ANQGSEA, per germline. The CDR3 sequence is CSVAGLRGNTEAFF.

The V and J genes are TRBV5-6 and TRBJ2-3; with no DNA, the TCRdb D assignment of TRBD1 cannot be verified. The CDR3 has 16 residues. Germline V lookup: CDR1 SGHDT, CDR2 YYEEEE. CDR3 in amino acids: CASSLVWAQGTDTQYF.

By frequency, this clonotype is medium-sized (0.01 to 0.1%). The chain carries TRBV6-6 and TRBJ2-5; the TRBD1 assignment by TCRdb is unverifiable without DNA. In germline, CDR1 is MNHNY, CDR2 SVGAGI (reference sequence). The CDR3 sequence is 15 residues long. The CDR3 loop reads CASRGGRQGWETQYF.

This chain uses TRBV7-6 with TRBJ2-7; without DNA, the TCRdb call of TRBD1 cannot be checked. Germline V gene sequence: CDR1 SGHVS, CDR2 FNYEAQ. The CDR3 spans 14 residues. CDR3 sequence reads: CASSLGQSSYEQYF.

The rearrangement uses TRBV5-6 and TRBJ1-2; the D call of TRBD1 rests on TCRdb alone, since no DNA is present to check it. The length of the CDR3 is 13 residues. Germline V gives CDR1 SGHDT, CDR2 YYEEEE. The CDR3 loop reads CASSLGQGGGYTF. Supplemented by reference TRBV5-6 and TRBJ1-2, the full variable domain reads DAGVTQSPTHLIKTRGQQVTLRCSPKSGHDTVSWYQQALGQGPQFIFQYYEEEERQRGNFPDRFSGHQFPNYSSELNVNALLLGDSALYLCASSLGQGGGYTFGSGTRLTVV.

V usage is TRBV13 and J usage is TRBJ2-4. Looked up from germline, CDR1 is PRHDT and CDR2 is FYEKMQ (reference sequence). There are 14 residues in the CDR3. The CDR3 protein is CASSLGVAKNIQYF.

The chain recombines TRBV6-5 with TRBJ2-1; TCRdb outputs TRBD1, but without DNA this stays unchecked. The CDR3 covers 13 residues. CDR1 MNHEY and CDR2 SVGAGI come from the germline V gene. CDR3 amino acids: CASGTGSYNEQFF.

The chain combines TRBV6-1 with TRBJ2-2; as DNA is missing, the TRBD2 call by TCRdb cannot be tested. CDR3 length: 20 residues. Per the germline V gene, CDR1 is MNHNS and CDR2 is SASEGT. The CDR3 spells CASSEPYLTSGGAYTGELFF.

This clonotype counts as medium-sized by frequency. The chain links TRBV19 to TRBJ1-2; TCRdb outputs TRBD1, but without DNA this stays unchecked. The CDR3 spans 13 residues. Germline V gene sequence: CDR1 LNHDA, CDR2 SQIVND (reference sequence). CDR3: CASSPRGGNGYTF.